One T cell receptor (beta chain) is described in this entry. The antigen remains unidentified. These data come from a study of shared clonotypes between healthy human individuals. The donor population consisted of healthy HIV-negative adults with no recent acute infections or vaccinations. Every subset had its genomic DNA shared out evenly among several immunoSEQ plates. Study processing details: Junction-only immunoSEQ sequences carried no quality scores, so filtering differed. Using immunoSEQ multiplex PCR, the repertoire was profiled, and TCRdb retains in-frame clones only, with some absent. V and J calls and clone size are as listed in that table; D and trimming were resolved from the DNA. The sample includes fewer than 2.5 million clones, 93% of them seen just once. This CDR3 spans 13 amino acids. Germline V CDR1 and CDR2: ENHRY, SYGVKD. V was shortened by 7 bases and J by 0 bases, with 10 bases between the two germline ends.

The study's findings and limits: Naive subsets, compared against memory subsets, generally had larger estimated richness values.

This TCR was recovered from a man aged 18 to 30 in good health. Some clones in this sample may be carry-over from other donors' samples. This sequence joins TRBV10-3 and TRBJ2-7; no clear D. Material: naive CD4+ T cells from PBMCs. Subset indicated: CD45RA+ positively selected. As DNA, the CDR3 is TGTGCCATCACTCCAGGTAGCTCCTACGAGCAGTACTTC. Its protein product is CAITPGSSYEQYF.